A selection of T cell receptor beta chains follows, all from one sample in a study of high-grade serous ovarian cancer treatment subgroups. Profiled with immunoSEQ multiplex PCR; TCRdb holds only in-frame clones, not every one. The sample has approximately 5,000 clones, 75% to 85% seen once; the top ten hold 5% to 7.5%. The sample was tumor tissue. These receptors were taken from a human donor with high-grade serous ovarian cancer. Both conserved end residues are part of each CDR3. D genes are given only for firm matches. Size values are once, few and many counts, or a class for expanded clones, and some rows have none.

abundance: .; d_gene: .; v_gene: TRBV13; j_gene: TRBJ2-3; CDR3aa: CASSFRPDGTDTQYF; CDR3nt: TGTGCCAGCAGCTTTAGACCTGACGGCACAGATACGCAGTATTTT
abundance: .; d_gene: TRBD1; v_gene: TRBV18; j_gene: TRBJ1-6; CDR3aa: CASSPGGQFLYF; CDR3nt: TGTGCCAGCTCACCAGGGGGACAGTTCCTCTACTTT
abundance: .; d_gene: TRBD1; v_gene: TRBV5-4; j_gene: TRBJ2-1; CDR3aa: CASSKGTETYNEQFF; CDR3nt: TGTGCCAGCAGCAAAGGGACAGAAACCTACAATGAGCAGTTCTTC
abundance: .; d_gene: .; v_gene: TRBV10-2; j_gene: TRBJ2-7; CDR3aa: CASSSPAGSYEQYF; CDR3nt: TGCGCCAGCTCGAGCCCAGCCGGCTCCTACGAGCAGTACTTC
abundance: few; d_gene: .; v_gene: TRBV4-2; j_gene: TRBJ2-6; CDR3aa: CASSQENTGGPPSVLTF; CDR3nt: TGTGCCAGCAGCCAAGAAAATACGGGGGGCCCTCCCAGCGTCCTGACTTTC
abundance: .; d_gene: .; v_gene: TRBV6-1; j_gene: TRBJ1-2; CDR3aa: CASSVMGRDGYTF; CDR3nt: TGTGCCAGCAGTGTAATGGGGCGGGATGGCTACACCTTC
abundance: .; d_gene: TRBD2; v_gene: TRBV9; j_gene: TRBJ2-1; CDR3aa: CASSGTRGDNEQFF; CDR3nt: TGTGCCAGCAGCGGGACTAGAGGGGACAATGAGCAGTTCTTC
abundance: .; d_gene: .; v_gene: TRBV11-3; j_gene: TRBJ2-3; CDR3aa: CASSIDGSTDTQYF; CDR3nt: TGTGCCAGCAGCATCGACGGGAGCACAGATACGCAGTATTTT
abundance: .; d_gene: .; v_gene: TRBV5-1; j_gene: TRBJ1-2; CDR3aa: CASSGGGADGYTF; CDR3nt: TGCGCCAGCAGCGGTGGGGGCGCCGATGGCTACACCTTC
abundance: .; d_gene: .; v_gene: TRBV12-5; j_gene: TRBJ1-2; CDR3aa: CASGLGNRRGYTF; CDR3nt: TGTGCTAGTGGTTTGGGGAATCGGAGGGGCTACACCTTC
abundance: .; d_gene: .; v_gene: TRBV5-5; j_gene: TRBJ1-2; CDR3aa: CASSLAANYGYTF; CDR3nt: TGTGCCAGCAGCTTGGCAGCAAACTATGGCTACACCTTC
abundance: .; d_gene: TRBD1; v_gene: TRBV11-3; j_gene: TRBJ1-5; CDR3aa: CASSLQGSGQPQHF; CDR3nt: TGTGCCAGCAGTTTACAGGGGTCGGGTCAGCCCCAGCATTTT
abundance: .; d_gene: .; v_gene: TRBV4-1; j_gene: TRBJ1-5; CDR3aa: CASSQDGSNQPQHF; CDR3nt: TGCGCCAGCAGCCAAGATGGAAGCAATCAGCCCCAGCATTTT
abundance: .; d_gene: TRBD1; v_gene: TRBV7-3; j_gene: TRBJ2-1; CDR3aa: CASSLDGQGIYNEQFF; CDR3nt: TGTGCCAGCAGCTTAGACGGACAGGGGATATACAATGAGCAGTTCTTC
abundance: .; d_gene: .; v_gene: TRBV5-1; j_gene: TRBJ1-1; CDR3aa: CASSLGPVMNTEAFF; CDR3nt: TGCGCCAGCAGCTTGGGTCCAGTAATGAACACTGAAGCTTTCTTT
abundance: .; d_gene: TRBD1; v_gene: TRBV12-5; j_gene: TRBJ2-1; CDR3aa: CASGPGGTGGYNEQFF; CDR3nt: TGTGCTAGTGGTCCCGGGGGGACAGGGGGCTACAATGAGCAGTTCTTC
abundance: .; d_gene: .; v_gene: TRBV4-2; j_gene: TRBJ2-1; CDR3aa: CASSQGIGGPYNEQFF; CDR3nt: TGTGCCAGCAGCCAAGGGATAGGGGGGCCTTACAATGAGCAGTTCTTC
abundance: .; d_gene: .; v_gene: TRBV6-5; j_gene: TRBJ2-7; CDR3aa: CASSLTATYEQYF; CDR3nt: TGTGCCAGCAGTCTTACAGCGACCTACGAGCAGTACTTC
abundance: .; d_gene: TRBD1; v_gene: TRBV6-1; j_gene: TRBJ1-5; CDR3aa: CASSERYRGQASRGQPQHF; CDR3nt: TGTGCCAGCAGTGAACGTTACAGGGGCCAGGCAAGCCGGGGGCAGCCCCAGCATTTT
abundance: .; d_gene: TRBD2; v_gene: TRBV19; j_gene: TRBJ2-1; CDR3aa: CASAAGGVFNEQFF; CDR3nt: TGTGCCAGTGCCGCCGGGGGGGTGTTCAATGAGCAGTTCTTC
abundance: .; d_gene: .; v_gene: TRBV29-1; j_gene: TRBJ1-1; CDR3aa: CSGSLGTRNTEAFF; CDR3nt: TGCAGCGGATCACTCGGGACACGGAACACTGAAGCTTTCTTT
abundance: .; d_gene: .; v_gene: TRBV4-1; j_gene: TRBJ1-5; CDR3aa: CASRSEGIGSNQPQHF; CDR3nt: TGCGCCAGCAGATCTGAGGGAATCGGGAGCAATCAGCCCCAGCATTTT
abundance: .; d_gene: .; v_gene: TRBV9; j_gene: TRBJ2-1; CDR3aa: CASSVDPGSSSYNEQFF; CDR3nt: TGTGCCAGCAGCGTAGATCCCGGCTCCAGCTCCTACAATGAGCAGTTCTTC
abundance: .; d_gene: .; v_gene: TRBV5-1; j_gene: TRBJ1-1; CDR3aa: CASTGGQGGGTEAFF; CDR3nt: TGCGCCAGCACCGGAGGGCAGGGCGGGGGCACTGAAGCTTTCTTT
abundance: .; d_gene: .; v_gene: TRBV4-1; j_gene: TRBJ1-2; CDR3aa: CASSQGTGTRANYGYTF; CDR3nt: TGCGCCAGCAGCCAAGGGACCGGTACTCGAGCTAACTATGGCTACACCTTC
abundance: .; d_gene: .; v_gene: TRBV9; j_gene: TRBJ1-5; CDR3aa: CASSAREGPQHF; CDR3nt: TGTGCCAGCAGCGCGAGAGAGGGGCCCCAGCATTTT
abundance: .; d_gene: .; v_gene: TRBV5-6; j_gene: TRBJ1-4; CDR3aa: CASSLTRGLVKLFF; CDR3nt: TGTGCCAGCAGCTTGACCAGGGGCTTAGTGAAACTGTTTTTT
abundance: few; d_gene: TRBD1; v_gene: TRBV15; j_gene: TRBJ1-5; CDR3aa: CATSRGTGRNQPQHF; CDR3nt: TGTGCCACCAGCAGAGGGACAGGGCGGAATCAGCCCCAGCATTTT
abundance: .; d_gene: .; v_gene: TRBV4-1; j_gene: TRBJ1-2; CDR3aa: CASSHGDTTSYGYTF; CDR3nt: TGCGCCAGCAGCCATGGCGACACGACATCCTATGGCTACACCTTC
abundance: .; d_gene: .; v_gene: TRBV18; j_gene: TRBJ1-1; CDR3aa: CASSLHQGAEAFF; CDR3nt: TGTGCCAGCTCTCTCCACCAGGGAGCTGAAGCTTTCTTT